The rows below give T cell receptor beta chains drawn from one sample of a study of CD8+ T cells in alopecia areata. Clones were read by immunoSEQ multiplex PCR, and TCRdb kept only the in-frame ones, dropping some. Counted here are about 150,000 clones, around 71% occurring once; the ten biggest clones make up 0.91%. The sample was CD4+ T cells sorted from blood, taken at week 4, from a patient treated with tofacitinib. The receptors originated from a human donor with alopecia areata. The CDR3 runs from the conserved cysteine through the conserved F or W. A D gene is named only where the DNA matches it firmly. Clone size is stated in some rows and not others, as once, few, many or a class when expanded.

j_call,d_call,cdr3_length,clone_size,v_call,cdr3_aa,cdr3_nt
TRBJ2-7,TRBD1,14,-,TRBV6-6,CASSLTGGPYEQYF,TGTGCCAGCAGCCTAACAGGGGGCCCCTACGAGCAGTACTTC
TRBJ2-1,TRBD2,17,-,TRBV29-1,CSVEGPLAGGSYNEQFF,TGCAGCGTTGAAGGACCACTAGCGGGGGGATCCTACAATGAGCAGTTCTTC
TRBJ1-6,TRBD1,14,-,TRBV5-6,CASSRDRGRSPLHF,TGTGCCAGCAGCCGCGACAGGGGTCGTTCACCCCTCCACTTT
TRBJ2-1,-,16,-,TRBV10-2,CASRRTDVTGYNEQFF,TGCGCCAGCAGAAGAACGGACGTGACGGGTTACAATGAGCAGTTCTTC
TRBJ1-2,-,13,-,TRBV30,CAWSVIKGGGYTF,TGTGCCTGGAGTGTTATCAAGGGAGGAGGCTACACCTTC
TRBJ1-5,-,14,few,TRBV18,CASSPAGSNQPQHF,TGTGCCAGCTCACCAGCGGGAAGCAATCAGCCCCAGCATTTT
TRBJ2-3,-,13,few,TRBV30,CAWSGRVTDTQYF,TGTGCCTGGAGTGGGAGGGTCACAGATACGCAGTATTTT
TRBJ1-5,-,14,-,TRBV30,CAWNSGAVSQPQHF,TGTGCCTGGAATTCAGGAGCAGTGAGTCAGCCCCAGCATTTT
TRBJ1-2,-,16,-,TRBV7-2,CASSLAGSVGSYGYTF,TGTGCCAGCAGCTTAGCCGGGTCTGTAGGGAGCTATGGCTACACCTTC
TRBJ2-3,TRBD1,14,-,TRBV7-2,CASSFDRGTDTQYF,TGTGCCAGCAGCTTCGACAGGGGCACAGATACGCAGTATTTT
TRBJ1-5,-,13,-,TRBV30,CAWSDRFNQPQHF,TGTGCCTGGAGTGACAGGTTTAATCAGCCCCAGCATTTT
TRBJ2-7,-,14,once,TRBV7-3,CASSRPGLGHEQYF,TGTGCCAGCAGCCGACCGGGACTCGGACACGAGCAGTACTTC
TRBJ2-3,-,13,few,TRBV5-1,CASSLSRLDTQYF,TGCGCCAGCAGCTTGTCTCGGCTAGATACGCAGTATTTT
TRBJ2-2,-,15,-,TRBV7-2,CASSPGAPNTGELFF,TGTGCCAGCAGCCCAGGGGCCCCGAACACCGGGGAGCTGTTTTTT
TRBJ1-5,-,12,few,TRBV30,CAWSPVGQPQHF,TGTGCCTGGAGCCCCGTGGGTCAGCCCCAGCATTTT
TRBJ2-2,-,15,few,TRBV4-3,CASSQDMAYTGELFF,TGCGCCAGCAGCCAAGATATGGCTTACACCGGGGAGCTGTTTTTT
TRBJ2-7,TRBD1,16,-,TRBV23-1,CASSHGRTGVSYEQYF,TGCGCCAGCAGTCATGGCCGGACAGGGGTTTCCTACGAGCAGTACTTC
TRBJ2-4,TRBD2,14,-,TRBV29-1,CSVVPGLDRNIQYF,TGCAGCGTGGTACCGGGACTAGATAGAAACATTCAGTACTTC
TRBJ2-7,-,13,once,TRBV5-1,CASTAGDRYEQYF,TGCGCCAGCACCGCAGGGGATAGGTACGAGCAGTACTTC
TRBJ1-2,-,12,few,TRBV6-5,CASSKTGGGYTF,TGTGCCAGCAGTAAGACAGGAGGAGGCTACACCTTC
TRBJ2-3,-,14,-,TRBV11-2,CASSLGTTGDTQYF,TGTGCCAGCAGCTTAGGCACTACGGGGGATACGCAGTATTTT
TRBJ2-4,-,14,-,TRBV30,CAWSVGGRGNIQYF,TGTGCCTGGAGTGTAGGGGGGCGGGGAAACATTCAGTACTTC
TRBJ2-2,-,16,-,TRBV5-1,CASSLVLGANTGELFF,TGCGCCAGCAGCTTGGTGCTGGGGGCGAACACCGGGGAGCTGTTTTTT
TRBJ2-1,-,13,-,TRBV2,CASSGTSYNEQFF,TGTGCCAGCAGTGGAACCAGCTACAATGAGCAGTTCTTC
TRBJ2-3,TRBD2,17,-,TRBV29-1,CSAPLMGLAGITDTQYF,TGCAGCGCCCCCCTGATGGGACTAGCGGGGATCACAGATACGCAGTATTTT
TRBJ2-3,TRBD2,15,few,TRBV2,CASSGAGALTDTQYF,TGTGCCAGCAGTGGAGCGGGGGCGCTCACAGATACGCAGTATTTT
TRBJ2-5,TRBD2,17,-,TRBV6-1,CASSEAPQLAVQETQYF,TGTGCCAGCAGTGAAGCGCCTCAACTAGCGGTCCAAGAGACCCAGTACTTC
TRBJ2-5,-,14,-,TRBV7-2,CASRPGHFSETQYF,TGTGCCAGCCGGCCGGGACACTTTAGTGAGACCCAGTACTTC
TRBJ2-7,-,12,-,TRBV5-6,CASGKSSYEQYF,TGTGCCAGCGGCAAAAGCTCCTACGAGCAGTACTTC
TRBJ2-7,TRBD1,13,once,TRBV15,CATSRGQGGEQYF,TGTGCCACCAGCAGAGGACAGGGTGGCGAGCAGTACTTC
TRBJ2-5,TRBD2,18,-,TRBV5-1,CASSAEPLSRGSGETQYF,TGCGCCAGCAGCGCGGAACCTCTCTCGCGGGGGTCCGGAGAGACCCAGTACTTC
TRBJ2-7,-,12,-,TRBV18,CASSEASNEQYF,TGTGCCAGCTCAGAGGCGTCTAACGAGCAGTACTTC
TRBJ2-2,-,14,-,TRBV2,CASSEFRVNGELFF,TGTGCCAGCAGTGAATTCAGGGTTAACGGGGAGCTGTTTTTT
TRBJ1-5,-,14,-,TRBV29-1,CSVVMRGSNQPQHF,TGCAGCGTGGTGATGAGGGGTAGCAATCAGCCCCAGCATTTT
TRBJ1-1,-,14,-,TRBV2,CASSSGAGFTEAFF,TGTGCCAGCAGCTCGGGGGCAGGGTTTACTGAAGCTTTCTTT
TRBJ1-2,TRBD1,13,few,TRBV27,CASRATGGSGYTF,TGTGCCAGCAGAGCGACAGGGGGTAGTGGCTACACCTTC
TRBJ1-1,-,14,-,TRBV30,CAWAAPGVWSEAFF,TGTGCCTGGGCAGCCCCAGGGGTTTGGTCTGAAGCTTTCTTT
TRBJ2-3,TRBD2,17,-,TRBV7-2,CASSLGLSSGATDTQYF,TGTGCCAGCAGCTTAGGTTTGTCTAGCGGGGCCACAGATACGCAGTATTTT
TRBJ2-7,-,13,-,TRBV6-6,CASSYRLTYEQYF,TGTGCCAGCAGTTACCGGCTGACCTACGAGCAGTACTTC
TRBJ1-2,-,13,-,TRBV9,CASSVDDGVGYTF,TGTGCCAGCAGCGTAGACGATGGAGTTGGCTACACCTTC
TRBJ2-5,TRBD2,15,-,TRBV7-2,CASSLFSGGVETQYF,TGTGCCAGCAGCTTATTTTCGGGGGGTGTAGAGACCCAGTACTTC
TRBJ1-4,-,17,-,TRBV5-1,CASSPESPLATNEKLFF,TGCGCCAGCAGCCCTGAGAGTCCGTTGGCAACTAATGAAAAACTGTTTTTT
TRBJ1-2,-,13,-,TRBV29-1,CSVEDGAGAGYTF,TGCAGCGTTGAAGATGGGGCTGGGGCGGGCTACACCTTC